The T cell receptor beta chain described here comes from a study of blood T cell repertoires in COVID-19. Background on the study: Samples of COVID-19 (acute and convalescent) were obtained from the United States, Italy and Spain. T cells, B-cell-depleted T cells, or PBMCs supplied cDNA or gDNA.

V shed 0 bases and J 8 bases; nucleotides not matched to a gene: 13. The CDR3 totals 17 residues. Germline loops: CDR1 MGHRA, CDR2 YSYEKL. As handled by the study authors: It was from reference gene primer amplification that nucleated cell counts were estimated. Sequencing used immunoSEQ multiplex PCR; TCRdb keeps in-frame clones, though not all of them. D and trimming come from the DNA, and the V and J calls and clone size come from that table. Of 140,000 or so clones listed, 80% to 90% are singletons. Material for sequencing was peripheral blood. J is TRBJ2-1 and V is TRBV4-1, with 7 bases matching TRBD2. The receptor was derived from a man in his fifties or sixties with active or convalescent COVID-19. The CDR3 reads CASSQEYGGGPGDEQFF. CDR3 DNA sequence: TGCGCCAGCAGCCAAGAATATGGGGGAGGGCCGGGCGATGAGCAGTTCTTC.